These T cell receptor beta chains were read from a single sample in a study of cytomegalovirus exposure and HLA in healthy donors. Produced via immunoSEQ multiplex PCR; TCRdb's table is partial and in-frame only. This sample has some 170,000 clones, with 81% found just once. The sample comprised PBMCs. These receptors originate from a woman aged 50 to 60 in good health and CMV-seronegative. Each CDR3 is given with its conserved first and last residue. A D gene is named only where the DNA matches it firmly. Clone size is stated in some rows and not others, as once, few, many or a class when expanded.

D gene | J gene | V gene | clone size | CDR3 protein | CDR3 DNA
TRBD1 | TRBJ2-1 | TRBV11-2 | - | CASSLDFGTGLDEQFF | TGTGCCAGCAGCTTAGATTTCGGGACAGGCTTAGACGAGCAGTTCTTC
- | TRBJ2-5 | TRBV28 | - | CASSFNSGRQETQYF | TGTGCCAGCAGTTTCAATAGCGGAAGACAAGAGACCCAGTACTTC
TRBD1 | TRBJ2-7 | TRBV28 | - | CASSLSGTAFIYEQYF | TGTGCCAGCAGTCTGTCCGGGACAGCCTTCATTTACGAGCAGTACTTC
TRBD1 | TRBJ2-7 | TRBV10-3 | - | CAISATTGASYEQYF | TGTGCCATCAGTGCGACGACAGGGGCCTCCTACGAGCAGTACTTC
TRBD2 | TRBJ2-5 | TRBV7-3 | - | CASSFSGELSETQYF | TGTGCCAGCAGCTTTAGCGGGGAACTCTCAGAGACCCAGTACTTC
- | TRBJ2-1 | TRBV4-1 | - | CASSQDPGGQFF | TGCGCCAGCAGCCAAGATCCGGGTGGGCAGTTCTTC
- | TRBJ2-1 | TRBV14 | - | CASSQEGASLYNEQFF | TGTGCCAGCAGCCAAGAGGGGGCGTCCCTTTACAATGAGCAGTTCTTC
- | TRBJ1-2 | TRBV5-6 | - | CASSSAGGNNYGYTF | TGTGCCAGCAGCAGCGCTGGGGGGAACAACTATGGCTACACCTTC
- | TRBJ1-1 | TRBV6-5 | - | CASSYSRQMNTEAFF | TGTGCCAGCAGTTACTCGAGACAGATGAACACTGAAGCTTTCTTT
- | TRBJ2-7 | TRBV28 | - | CASASSRSYEQYF | TGTGCCAGCGCATCTAGCAGATCCTACGAGCAGTACTTC
- | TRBJ1-2 | TRBV6-7 | once | CASNHPFGGGYTF | TGTGCCAGCAATCACCCGTTCGGGGGTGGCTACACCTTC
- | TRBJ1-6 | TRBV11-2 | - | CASKLGKNSPLHF | TGTGCCAGCAAGCTGGGCAAGAATTCACCCCTCCACTTT
- | TRBJ2-7 | TRBV4-1 | - | CASSQGQQYYEQYF | TGCGCCAGCAGCCAAGGACAGCAGTACTACGAGCAGTACTTC
- | TRBJ2-7 | TRBV7-9 | - | CASSPPGAGVDEQYF | TGTGCCAGCAGCCCCCCGGGAGCGGGTGTCGACGAGCAGTACTTC
TRBD2 | TRBJ2-1 | TRBV5-1 | - | CASSPGLAGGLGVYNEQFF | TGCGCCAGCAGCCCGGGACTAGCGGGGGGCCTGGGTGTCTACAATGAGCAGTTCTTC
TRBD2 | TRBJ2-7 | TRBV6-5 | - | CASSRTSGSYEQYF | TGTGCCAGCAGTCGCACTAGCGGGAGTTACGAGCAGTACTTC
TRBD1 | TRBJ2-2 | TRBV11-2 | - | CASSPDRGTNTGELFF | TGTGCCAGCAGCCCCGACAGGGGGACGAACACCGGGGAGCTGTTTTTT
- | TRBJ2-3 | TRBV6-6 | - | CASSPTGTDTQYF | TGTGCCAGCAGTCCAACGGGCACAGATACGCAGTATTTT
TRBD2 | TRBJ2-1 | TRBV6-6 | - | CASSPGGINEQFF | TGTGCCAGCAGCCCGGGGGGTATAAATGAGCAGTTCTTC
TRBD2 | TRBJ2-2 | TRBV11-2 | - | CASSSTSGGTGELFF | TGTGCCAGCAGTTCCACTAGCGGGGGAACCGGGGAGCTGTTTTTT
- | TRBJ2-3 | TRBV20-1 | - | CSASFGDTQYF | TGCAGTGCTAGTTTCGGAGATACGCAGTATTTT
- | TRBJ1-2 | TRBV25-1 | once | CASSEASRYGYTF | TGTGCCAGCAGCGAGGCCAGCCGCTATGGCTACACCTTC
- | TRBJ2-5 | TRBV7-2 | few | CASSQGRASETQYF | TGTGCCAGCAGCCAGGGTAGGGCGAGTGAGACCCAGTACTTC
TRBD2 | TRBJ2-1 | TRBV11-3 | - | CASSITSGGANEQFF | TGTGCCAGCAGCATTACTAGCGGGGGGGCCAATGAGCAGTTCTTC
- | TRBJ1-6 | TRBV9 | - | CASSVGEYLNSPLHF | TGTGCCAGCAGCGTCGGGGAGTACTTGAATTCACCCCTCCACTTT
- | TRBJ1-3 | TRBV18 | - | CASSLAGSGNTIYF | TGTGCCAGCTCCCTTGCGGGCTCTGGAAACACCATATATTTT
TRBD2 | TRBJ2-1 | TRBV4-3 | - | CASSQDLASGRSQFF | TGCGCCAGCAGCCAAGATCTGGCTAGCGGGAGGTCGCAGTTCTTC
TRBD1 | TRBJ1-5 | TRBV10-1 | - | CASSRGPNQPQHF | TGCGCCAGCAGCAGGGGGCCCAATCAGCCCCAGCATTTT
TRBD2 | TRBJ2-7 | TRBV10-1 | - | CASPAPRLAGGPYEQYF | TGCGCCAGCCCCGCCCCACGACTAGCGGGGGGGCCCTACGAGCAGTACTTC
- | TRBJ1-2 | TRBV7-3 | - | CASSPDKNYGYTF | TGTGCCAGCAGCCCTGACAAGAACTATGGCTACACCTTC
TRBD2 | TRBJ2-7 | TRBV9 | - | CASSVEGGSKQYF | TGTGCCAGCAGCGTAGAGGGCGGGAGTAAGCAGTACTTC
TRBD1 | TRBJ2-1 | TRBV6-5 | - | CASSWTGGLSYNEQFF | TGTGCCAGCAGTTGGACAGGGGGCCTTTCCTACAATGAGCAGTTCTTC
- | TRBJ2-3 | TRBV5-1 | - | CASSFWVPGDTQYF | TGCGCCAGCAGCTTTTGGGTCCCCGGGGATACGCAGTATTTT
- | TRBJ1-5 | TRBV28 | few | CASSLGEWRSNQPQHF | TGTGCCAGCAGTTTAGGTGAGTGGAGAAGCAATCAGCCCCAGCATTTT
TRBD1 | TRBJ2-7 | TRBV5-1 | once | CASSLAEDRDRSPPYEQYF | TGCGCCAGCAGCTTGGCCGAAGACCGGGACAGGTCACCACCCTACGAGCAGTACTTC
TRBD2 | TRBJ2-1 | TRBV5-1 | - | CASSPPGLAALHNEQFF | TGCGCCAGCAGCCCTCCGGGACTAGCGGCCCTTCACAATGAGCAGTTCTTC
- | TRBJ2-5 | TRBV2 | - | CASSPTRTDRETQYF | TGTGCCAGCAGTCCGACTCGGACAGATAGAGAGACCCAGTACTTC
TRBD1 | TRBJ1-1 | TRBV19 | - | CASRPGGTDSTEAFF | TGTGCCAGTAGGCCGGGGGGGACAGATAGCACTGAAGCTTTCTTT
TRBD1 | TRBJ1-1 | TRBV7-2 | - | CASSLDRGQNTEAFF | TGTGCCAGCAGCTTAGACAGGGGGCAGAACACTGAAGCTTTCTTT
TRBD2 | TRBJ2-7 | TRBV7-9 | - | CSSSYGLAREQYF | TGTTCCAGCAGTTACGGACTAGCGCGCGAGCAGTACTTC
TRBD2 | TRBJ2-1 | TRBV7-2 | - | CASSLAPTSGRGNEQFF | TGTGCCAGCAGCTTAGCCCCGACTAGCGGGAGGGGGAATGAGCAGTTCTTC
- | TRBJ2-3 | TRBV7-9 | - | CSSSYEDTQYF | TGTTCCAGCAGCTATGAGGATACGCAGTATTTT